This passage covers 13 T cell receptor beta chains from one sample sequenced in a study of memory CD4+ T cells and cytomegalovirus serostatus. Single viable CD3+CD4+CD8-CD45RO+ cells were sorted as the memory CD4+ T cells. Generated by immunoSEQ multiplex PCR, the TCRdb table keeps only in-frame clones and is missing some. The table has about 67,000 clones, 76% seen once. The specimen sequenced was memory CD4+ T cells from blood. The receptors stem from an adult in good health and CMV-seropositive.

The CDR3 loop reads CASSIGGGRGGNTEAFF. As DNA, the CDR3 is TGTGCCAGCAGCATCGGGGGGGGCAGGGGAGGGAACACTGAAGCTTTCTTT. V gene TRBV25-1 combines with J gene TRBJ1-1; D is possibly TRBD1 (6 bases). The CDR3 is 17 residues long. Trimming pared 6 bases from V and 1 base from J, leaving 21 bases between. CDR1 is MGHDK and CDR2 is SYGVNS in the germline V gene.

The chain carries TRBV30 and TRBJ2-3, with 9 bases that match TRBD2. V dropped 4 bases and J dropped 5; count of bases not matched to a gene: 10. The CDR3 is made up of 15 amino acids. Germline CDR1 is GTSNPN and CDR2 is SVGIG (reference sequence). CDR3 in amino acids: CAWIGRREGQDTQYF. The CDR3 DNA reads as TGTGCCTGGATTGGTCGGCGGGAGGGCCAAGATACGCAGTATTTT.

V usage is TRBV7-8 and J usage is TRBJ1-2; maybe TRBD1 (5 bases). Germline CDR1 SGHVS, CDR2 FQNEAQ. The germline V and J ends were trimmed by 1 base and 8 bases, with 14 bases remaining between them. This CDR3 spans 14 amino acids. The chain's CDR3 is CASSLEGPGGGYTF. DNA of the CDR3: TGTGCCAGCAGCTTAGAGGGGCCTGGCGGGGGCTACACCTTC.

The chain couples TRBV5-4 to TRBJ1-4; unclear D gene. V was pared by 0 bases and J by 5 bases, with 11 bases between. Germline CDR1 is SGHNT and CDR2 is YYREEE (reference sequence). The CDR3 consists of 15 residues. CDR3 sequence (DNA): TGTGCCAGCAGCTTGGCCCCCGGCAGGAATGAAAAACTGTTTTTT. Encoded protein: CASSLAPGRNEKLFF. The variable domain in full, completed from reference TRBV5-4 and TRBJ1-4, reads ETGVTQSPTHLIKTRGQQVTLRCSSQSGHNTVSWYQQALGQGPQFIFQYYREEENGRGNFPPRFSGLQFPNYSSELNVNALELDDSALYLCASSLAPGRNEKLFFGSGTQLSVL.

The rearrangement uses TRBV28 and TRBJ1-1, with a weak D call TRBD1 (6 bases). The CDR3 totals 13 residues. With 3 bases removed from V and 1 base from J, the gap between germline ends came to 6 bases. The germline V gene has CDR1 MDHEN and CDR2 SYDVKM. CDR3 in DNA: TGTGCCAGCAGTTTCAGGGGGAACACTGAAGCTTTCTTT. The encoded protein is CASSFRGNTEAFF. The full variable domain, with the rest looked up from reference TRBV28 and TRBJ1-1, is DVKVTQSSRYLVKRTGEKVFLECVQDMDHENMFWYRQDPGLGLRLIYFSYDVKMKEKGDIPEGYSVSREKKERFSLILESASTNQTSMYLCASSFRGNTEAFFGQGTRLTVV.

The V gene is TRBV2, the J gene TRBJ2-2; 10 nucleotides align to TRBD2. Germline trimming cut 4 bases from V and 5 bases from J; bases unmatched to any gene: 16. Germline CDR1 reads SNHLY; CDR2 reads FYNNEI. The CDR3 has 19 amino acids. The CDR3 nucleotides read TGTGCCAGCAGTGGGGCCGGGCTAGCGGGGGCCCAGAGGACCGGGGAGCTGTTTTTT. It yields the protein CASSGAGLAGAQRTGELFF.

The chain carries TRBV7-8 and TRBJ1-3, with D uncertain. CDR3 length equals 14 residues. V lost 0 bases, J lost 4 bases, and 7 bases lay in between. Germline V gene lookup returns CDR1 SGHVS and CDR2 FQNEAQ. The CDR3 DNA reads TGTGCCAGCAGCTTAGCCCTTTCAGGAAACACCATATATTTT. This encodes CASSLALSGNTIYF.

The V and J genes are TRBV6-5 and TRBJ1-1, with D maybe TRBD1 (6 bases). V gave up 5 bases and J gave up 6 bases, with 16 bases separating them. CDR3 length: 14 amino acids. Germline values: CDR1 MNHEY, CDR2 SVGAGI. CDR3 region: CASSEGARGPEAFF. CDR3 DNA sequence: TGTGCCAGCAGTGAGGGTGCCAGGGGCCCTGAAGCTTTCTTT.

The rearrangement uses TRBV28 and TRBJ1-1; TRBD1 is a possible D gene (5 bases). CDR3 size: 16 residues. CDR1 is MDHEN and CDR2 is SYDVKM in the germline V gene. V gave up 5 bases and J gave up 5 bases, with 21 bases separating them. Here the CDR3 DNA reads TGTGCCAGCAGTACCCCGGCGTCAGGGAAATGGACTGAAGCTTTCTTT. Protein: CASSTPASGKWTEAFF.

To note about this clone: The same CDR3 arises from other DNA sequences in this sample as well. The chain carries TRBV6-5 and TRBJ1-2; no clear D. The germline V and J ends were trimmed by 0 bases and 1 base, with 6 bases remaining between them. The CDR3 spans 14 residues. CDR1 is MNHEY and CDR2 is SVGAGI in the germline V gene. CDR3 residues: CASSYSKHNYGYTF. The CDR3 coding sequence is TGTGCCAGCAGTTACTCGAAACATAACTATGGCTACACCTTC.

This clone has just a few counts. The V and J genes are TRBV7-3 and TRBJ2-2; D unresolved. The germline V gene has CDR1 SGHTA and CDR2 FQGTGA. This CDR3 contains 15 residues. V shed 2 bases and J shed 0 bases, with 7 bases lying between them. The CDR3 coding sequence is TGTGCCAGCAGCTTATGGAGCGCGAACACCGGGGAGCTGTTTTTT. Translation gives CASSLWSANTGELFF.

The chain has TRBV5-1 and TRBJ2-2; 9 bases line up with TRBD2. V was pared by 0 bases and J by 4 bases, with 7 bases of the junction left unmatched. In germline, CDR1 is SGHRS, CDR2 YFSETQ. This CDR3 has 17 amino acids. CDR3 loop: CASSLEAGGRSTGELFF. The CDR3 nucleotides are TGCGCCAGCAGCTTGGAAGCGGGAGGCCGTAGCACCGGGGAGCTGTTTTTT. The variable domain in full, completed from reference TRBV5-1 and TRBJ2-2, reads KAGVTQTPRYLIKTRGQQVTLSCSPISGHRSVSWYQQTPGQGLQFLFEYFSETQRNKGNFPGRFSGRQFSNSRSEMNVSTLELGDSALYLCASSLEAGGRSTGELFFGEGSRLTVL.

The CDR3 nucleotides are TGTGCCAGCAGGCTAAGACTAGCGGGTCAAGAGACCCAGTACTTC. As protein: CASRLRLAGQETQYF. The J gene is TRBJ2-5, the V gene TRBV28; 10 bases map to TRBD2. The CDR3 is 15 amino acids. The J segment lost 2 bases and the V segment lost 6 bases, leaving 6 bases of the junction unmatched. Germline assignment: CDR1 MDHEN and CDR2 SYDVKM.